These 24 T cell receptor beta chains share one sample of origin, sequenced in a study of CD8+CD57+ T cells in acquired aplastic anemia. The use of genomic DNA as template underpinned the TCR beta VDJ and CDR3 profiling. Via MiXCR, TCRdb re-called the reads, giving one row per CDR3 protein. The sample has hundreds of thousands of distinct CDR3 sequences, approximately 60% seen once. Patients chosen for sequencing had shown CD8+CD57+ cell expansion by flow cytometry. The sequenced sample was sorted CD4+, CD8+, or CD8+CD57+ T cells (not recorded which) from PBMCs. The receptors here all came from a human donor with aplastic anemia.

The rearrangement uses TRBV7-2 and TRBJ2-7; 7 bases fit TRBD1. CDR3 size: 13 residues. Germline V gene data show CDR1 as SGHTA and CDR2 as FQGNSA. The junction had 10 bases not matched to a gene; V was cut back by 5 bases and J by 9 bases. The CDR3 DNA reads TGTGCCAGCAGCCAAGACAGGGCTGGCTCGCAGTACTTC. Translation: CASSQDRAGSQYF.

This sequence joins TRBV10-1 and TRBJ1-1; a possible D gene is TRBD1 (6 bases). The CDR3 is made up of 14 amino acids. The germline V gene has CDR1 WNHNN and CDR2 SYGVQD (reference sequence). V lost 5 bases to trimming and J lost 1 base, with 11 bases between them. The CDR3 DNA reads as TGCGCCAGCAGTCGAACGACAGGGAACACTGAAGCTTTCTTT. It codes for CASSRTTGNTEAFF.

The V call is TRBV7-6, the J call TRBJ2-3; possibly TRBD2 for D (6 bases). The CDR3 runs to 14 residues. Germline V gives CDR1 SGHVS, CDR2 FNYEAQ. V lost 6 bases, J lost 2 bases, and 12 bases lay in between. For the CDR3, the DNA is TGTGCCAGCAGACGGGGGTTCGACACAGATACGCAGTATTTT. Encoded protein: CASRRGFDTDTQYF. Full variable domain (missing parts from reference TRBV7-6 and TRBJ2-3): GAGVSQSPRYKVTKRGQDVALRCDPISGHVSLYWYRQALGQGPEFLTYFNYEAQQDKSGLPNDRFSAERPEGSISTLTIQRTEQRDSAMYRCASRRGFDTDTQYFGPGTRLTVL.

The V call is TRBV7-9, the J call TRBJ2-5; D unclear. The CDR3 is made up of 14 amino acids. Germline V gene data show CDR1 as SEHNR and CDR2 as FQNEAQ (reference sequence). V shed 5 bases and J shed 2 bases, with 12 bases lying between them. Here the CDR3 reads CASSKVQSQETQYF. The DNA of the CDR3 is TGTGCCAGCAGCAAAGTACAGTCTCAAGAGACCCAGTACTTC.

V gene TRBV20-1 combines with J gene TRBJ2-7; TRBD2 aligns across 7 bases. Germline V gives CDR1 DFQATT, CDR2 SNEGSKA (reference sequence). The trim removed 5 bases at V and 1 base at J, leaving 5 bases unmatched. The CDR3 has 13 amino acids. CDR3 DNA: TGCAGTGCTCGGACTAGTCTATCCTACGAGCAGTACTTC. This encodes CSARTSLSYEQYF.

V usage is TRBV25-1 and J usage is TRBJ1-3; tentative D call: TRBD1 (5 bases). CDR3 size: 14 residues. Germline CDR1 is MGHDK and CDR2 is SYGVNS. Trimming removed 1 base from V and 11 bases from J, with 15 bases in between. CDR3 in amino acids: CASSEWGTGIAIYF. The CDR3, as DNA: TGTGCCAGCAGTGAATGGGGGACCGGTATCGCCATATATTTT.

The rearrangement joins TRBV2 to TRBJ2-1; 15 bases map to TRBD2. V was pared by 4 bases and J by 0 bases, with 4 bases of the junction left unmatched. CDR1 SNHLY and CDR2 FYNNEI come from the germline V gene. The CDR3 has 18 residues. The CDR3 DNA reads as TGTGCCAGCAGTGGGACTAGCGGGAGGGACAGCTCCTACAATGAGCAGTTCTTC. This codes for CASSGTSGRDSSYNEQFF.

The chain carries TRBV2 and TRBJ2-7, with a tentative D call TRBD2 (5 bases). The CDR3 totals 12 residues. Trimming pared 6 bases from V and 3 bases from J, leaving 9 bases between. Germline CDR1 SNHLY, CDR2 FYNNEI. The CDR3 loop is CASRVASYEQYF. The CDR3 DNA sequence: TGTGCCAGCAGGGTAGCGAGCTACGAGCAGTACTTC. Variable domain in full (rest from reference TRBV2 and TRBJ2-7): EPEVTQTPSHQVTQMGQEVILRCVPISNHLYFYWYRQILGQKVEFLVSFYNNEISEKSEIFDDQFSVERPDGSNFTLKIRSTKLEDSAMYFCASRVASYEQYFGPGTRLTVT.

V is TRBV12-3 or TRBV12-4 and J is TRBJ1-2, with a possible D match to TRBD1 (5 bases). The CDR3 runs 16 residues. Deletions cut 5 bases from V and 3 bases from J, with 19 bases between. The CDR3 nucleotides are TGTGCCAGCAGTCCTTATCCATTTGACAGAGACTATGGCTACACCTTC. Amino acid sequence: CASSPYPFDRDYGYTF.

This clonotype was found a few times. V usage is TRBV10-3 and J usage is TRBJ2-7, with 10 bases aligning to TRBD1. The CDR3 spans 14 residues. CDR1 and CDR2 (germline): ENHRY, SYGVKD. The V and J ends lost 5 bases and 2 bases, in that order; junction bases with no gene match: 3. CDR3 protein: CAISPGQGTYEQYF. The DNA of the CDR3 is TGTGCCATCAGTCCGGGACAGGGGACCTACGAGCAGTACTTC.

This clonotype was detected once. The chain has TRBV7-2 and TRBJ2-1; D might be TRBD2 (7 bases). Germline V gives CDR1 SGHTA, CDR2 FQGNSA. Trimming left V 0 bases short and J 6 bases short, with 12 bases between. CDR3 length equals 15 residues. The CDR3 loop is CASSLAGGHFNEQFF. As DNA, the CDR3 is TGTGCCAGCAGCTTAGCCGGGGGGCACTTCAATGAGCAGTTCTTC.

The genes are TRBV2 and TRBJ1-4; D gene unclear. V was cut by 2 bases and J by 11 bases, with 0 bases left in between. Germline assignment: CDR1 SNHLY and CDR2 FYNNEI. There are 9 residues in the CDR3. The CDR3 DNA reads as TGTGCCAGCAGTGAAAAACTGTTTTTT. The encoded protein is CASSEKLFF.

The chain's CDR3 is CAISRAGLAGNTDTQYF. For the CDR3, the DNA is TGTGCCATCAGTCGAGCGGGACTCGCAGGAAACACAGATACGCAGTATTTT. The V call is TRBV10-3, the J call TRBJ2-3, with 7 nucleotides matching TRBD2. This CDR3 has 17 amino acids. J was trimmed by 2 bases and V by 5 bases; bases with no gene match: 13. Germline CDR1 reads ENHRY; CDR2 reads SYGVKD.

This clonotype turned up a few times. The chain has TRBV7-9 and TRBJ2-3, with TRBD1 matching over 9 bases. Trimming took 8 bases from V and 4 from J; bases not matched to a gene: 4. The CDR3 consists of 13 residues. In germline, CDR1 is SEHNR, CDR2 FQNEAQ (reference sequence). The CDR3 sequence is CASGGQGPDTQYF. CDR3 coding DNA: TGTGCCAGCGGGGGACAGGGACCAGATACGCAGTATTTT.

This chain connects TRBV5-5 to TRBJ2-3; 9 bases line up with TRBD2. Germline CDR1 and CDR2: SGHKS and YYEKEE (reference sequence). V was pared by 3 bases and J by 4 bases, with 9 bases of the junction left unmatched. The length of the CDR3 is 16 residues. The CDR3 is CASSSRLAGAADTQYF. The DNA for the CDR3 is TGTGCCAGCAGCTCCCGGTTAGCGGGGGCCGCAGATACGCAGTATTTT.

The chain employs TRBV11-2 and TRBJ1-2; 10 bases match TRBD1. Losses at the gene ends were 5 bases for V and 4 bases for J; bases not matched to a gene: 10. The CDR3 has 16 residues. Germline CDR1 and CDR2: SGHAT and FQNNGV. The CDR3 nucleotides are TGTGCCAGCAGCCTTCAAGGGACAGGGGCAGGCTATGGCTACACCTTC. Encoded protein: CASSLQGTGAGYGYTF. The entire variable domain, with the rest obtained from reference TRBV11-2 and TRBJ1-2, is as follows: EAGVAQSPRYKIIEKRQSVAFWCNPISGHATLYWYQQILGQGPKLLIQFQNNGVVDDSQLPKDRFSAERLKGVDSTLKIQPAKLEDSAVYLCASSLQGTGAGYGYTFGSGTRLTVV.

The rearrangement uses TRBV12-3 or TRBV12-4 and TRBJ2-5, with 7 bases identical to TRBD1. The V segment lost 6 bases and the J segment 2 bases; nucleotides outside the gene matches: 6. The CDR3 loop spans 14 amino acids. CDR3 in DNA: TGTGCCAGCAGCCAGGGACAGACACAAGAGACCCAGTACTTC. This codes for CASSQGQTQETQYF.

The chain uses TRBV20-1 and TRBJ2-3; 9 bases align to TRBD2. V trimming: 2 bases; J trimming: 3 bases; junction bases outside the gene matches: 3. The CDR3 has 14 residues. Germline loops: CDR1 DFQATT, CDR2 SNEGSKA (reference sequence). CDR3 in amino acids: CSARNSGSTDTQYF. The CDR3 coding sequence is TGCAGTGCTAGAAATAGCGGGAGTACAGATACGCAGTATTTT.

The rearrangement links TRBV18 to TRBJ2-1, with 12 bases identical to TRBD2. Germline trimming cut 2 bases from V and 7 bases from J; bases unmatched to any gene: 0. CDR1 is KGHSH and CDR2 is LQKENI in the germline V gene. The CDR3 is 14 amino acids. The CDR3: CASSPTSGRNEQFF. The CDR3 DNA reads as TGTGCCAGCTCACCAACTAGCGGGAGGAATGAGCAGTTCTTC.

The chain is built from TRBV20-1 and TRBJ2-7, with a tentative D call TRBD1 (6 bases). This CDR3 is built from 13 residues. Trimming removed 6 bases at V and 2 bases at J, with 14 bases between. CDR1 DFQATT and CDR2 SNEGSKA come from the germline V gene (reference sequence). The CDR3 loop is CSAYGGYTYEQYF. CDR3 coding DNA: TGCAGTGCCTATGGGGGCTACACCTACGAGCAGTACTTC.

This clonotype was observed a few times. The chain employs TRBV7-2 and TRBJ2-1; tentatively, D is TRBD1 or TRBD2 (5 bases each). V lost 1 base and J lost 9, with 10 bases in between. Germline CDR1 is SGHTA and CDR2 is FQGNSA. This CDR3 has 13 residues. CDR3 residues: CASSLDFGGEQFF. Written as DNA, the CDR3 is TGTGCCAGCAGCTTAGACTTTGGGGGTGAGCAGTTCTTC.

The gene calls are TRBV2 and TRBJ2-7; possible D gene TRBD2, 6 bases. The CDR3 has 14 amino acids. The V gene's germline CDR1 is SNHLY and CDR2 FYNNEI. With 4 bases removed from V and 6 bases from J, the gap between germline ends came to 16 bases. CDR3 DNA sequence: TGTGCCAGCAGTGGGGGTGGGGGACTTGGCGAGCAGTACTTC. Protein product: CASSGGGGLGEQYF.

A single count supports this clonotype. The chain uses TRBV7-8 and TRBJ1-6; no definite D call. Trimming removed 7 bases from V and 7 bases from J, with 17 bases in between. Germline CDR1 is SGHVS and CDR2 is FQNEAQ. This CDR3 has 15 amino acids. CDR3 loop: CASNKAGNENSPLHF. For the CDR3, the DNA is TGTGCCAGCAACAAGGCCGGGAATGAGAATTCACCCCTCCACTTT. The entire variable domain, with the rest obtained from reference TRBV7-8 and TRBJ1-6, is as follows: GAGVSQSPRYKVAKRGQDVALRCDPISGHVSLFWYQQALGQGPEFLTYFQNEAQLDKSGLPSDRFFAERPEGSVSTLKIQRTQQEDSAVYLCASNKAGNENSPLHFGNGTRLTVT.

This clonotype was observed once. The chain is built from TRBV2 and TRBJ2-7, with 12 bases identical to TRBD2. This CDR3 comprises 14 residues. With 7 bases clipped from V and 9 bases from J, the junction kept 10 bases outside the gene matches. Germline CDR1 and CDR2: SNHLY and FYNNEI. The CDR3 loop is CASKGTSGLFGQYF. CDR3 nucleotide sequence: TGTGCCAGCAAGGGGACTAGCGGGCTTTTTGGGCAGTACTTC.